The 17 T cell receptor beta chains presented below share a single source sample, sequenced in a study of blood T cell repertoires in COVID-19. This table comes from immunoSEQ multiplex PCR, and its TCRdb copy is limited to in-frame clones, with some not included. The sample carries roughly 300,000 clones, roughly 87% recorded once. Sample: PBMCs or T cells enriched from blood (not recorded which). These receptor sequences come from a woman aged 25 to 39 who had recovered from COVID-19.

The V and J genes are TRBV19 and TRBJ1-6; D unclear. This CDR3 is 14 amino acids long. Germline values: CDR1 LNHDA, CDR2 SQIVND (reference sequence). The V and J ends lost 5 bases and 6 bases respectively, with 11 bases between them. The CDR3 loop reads CASSSTSTNSPLHF. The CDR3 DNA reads TGTGCCAGTAGTTCGACAAGCACTAATTCACCCCTCCACTTT.

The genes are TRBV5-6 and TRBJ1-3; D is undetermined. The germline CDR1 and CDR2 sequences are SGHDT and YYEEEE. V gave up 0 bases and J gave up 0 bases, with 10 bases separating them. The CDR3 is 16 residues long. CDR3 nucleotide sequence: TGTGCCAGCAGCTTGGCGGGATTCGCCTCTGGAAACACCATATATTTT. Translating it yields CASSLAGFASGNTIYF.

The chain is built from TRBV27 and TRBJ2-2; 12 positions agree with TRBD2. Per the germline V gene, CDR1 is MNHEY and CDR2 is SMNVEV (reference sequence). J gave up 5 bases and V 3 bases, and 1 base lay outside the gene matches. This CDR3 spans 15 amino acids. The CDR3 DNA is TGTGCCAGCAGTTTTCTAGCGGGGGGGACCGGGGAGCTGTTTTTT. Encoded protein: CASSFLAGGTGELFF.

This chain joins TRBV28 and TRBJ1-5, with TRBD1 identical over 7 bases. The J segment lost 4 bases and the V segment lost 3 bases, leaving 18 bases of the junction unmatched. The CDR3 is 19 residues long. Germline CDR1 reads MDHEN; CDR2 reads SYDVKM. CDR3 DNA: TGTGCCAGCAGTTTCCCACCCCACTCGACAGGGAGACGAAATCAGCCCCAGCATTTT. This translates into CASSFPPHSTGRRNQPQHF. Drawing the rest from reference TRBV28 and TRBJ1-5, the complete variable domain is DVKVTQSSRYLVKRTGEKVFLECVQDMDHENMFWYRQDPGLGLRLIYFSYDVKMKEKGDIPEGYSVSREKKERFSLILESASTNQTSMYLCASSFPPHSTGRRNQPQHFGDGTRLSIL.

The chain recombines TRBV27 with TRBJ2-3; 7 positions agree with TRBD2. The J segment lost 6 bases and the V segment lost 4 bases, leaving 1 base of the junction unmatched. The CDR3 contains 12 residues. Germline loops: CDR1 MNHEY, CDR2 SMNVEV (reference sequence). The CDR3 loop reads CASSWRGDTQYF. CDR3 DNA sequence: TGTGCCAGCAGTTGGCGGGGGGATACGCAGTATTTT.

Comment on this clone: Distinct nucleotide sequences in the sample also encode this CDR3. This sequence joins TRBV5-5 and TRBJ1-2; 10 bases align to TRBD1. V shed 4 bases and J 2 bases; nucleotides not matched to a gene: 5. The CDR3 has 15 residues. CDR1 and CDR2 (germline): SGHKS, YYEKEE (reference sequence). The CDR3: CASSPRQGANYGYTF. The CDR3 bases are TGTGCCAGCAGCCCTAGACAGGGGGCCAACTATGGCTACACCTTC.

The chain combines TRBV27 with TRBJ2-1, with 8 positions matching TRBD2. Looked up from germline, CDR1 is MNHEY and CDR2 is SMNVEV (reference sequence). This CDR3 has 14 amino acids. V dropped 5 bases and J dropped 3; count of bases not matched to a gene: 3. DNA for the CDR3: TGTGCCAGCAGTAGCGGGGGCGACTACAATGAGCAGTTCTTC. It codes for CASSSGGDYNEQFF.

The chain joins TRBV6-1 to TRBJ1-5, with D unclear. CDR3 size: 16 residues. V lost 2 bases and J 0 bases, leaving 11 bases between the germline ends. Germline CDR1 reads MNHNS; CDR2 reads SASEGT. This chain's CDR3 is CASSEFSAISNQPQHF. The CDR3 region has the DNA TGTGCCAGCAGTGAATTCTCAGCGATTAGCAATCAGCCCCAGCATTTT.

The CDR3 nucleotides are TGTGCCAGCAGCTTAAACAGCGAGCAGTACTTC. Translation gives CASSLNSEQYF. This chain joins TRBV5-5 and TRBJ2-7; no clear D gene. CDR1 is SGHKS, CDR2 YYEKEE, per germline (reference sequence). V was pared by 2 bases and J by 6 bases, with 6 bases between. The CDR3 runs 11 residues. The full variable domain, with the rest looked up from reference TRBV5-5 and TRBJ2-7, is DAGVTQSPTHLIKTRGQQVTLRCSPISGHKSVSWYQQVLGQGPQFIFQYYEKEERGRGNFPDRFSARQFPNYSSELNVNALLLGDSALYLCASSLNSEQYFGPGTRLTVT.

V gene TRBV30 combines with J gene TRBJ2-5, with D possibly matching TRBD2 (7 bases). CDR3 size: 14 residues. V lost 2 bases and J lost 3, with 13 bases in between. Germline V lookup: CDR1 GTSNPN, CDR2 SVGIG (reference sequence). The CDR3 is CAWSTEGGEETQYF. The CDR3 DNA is TGTGCCTGGAGTACCGAGGGGGGGGAAGAGACCCAGTACTTC.

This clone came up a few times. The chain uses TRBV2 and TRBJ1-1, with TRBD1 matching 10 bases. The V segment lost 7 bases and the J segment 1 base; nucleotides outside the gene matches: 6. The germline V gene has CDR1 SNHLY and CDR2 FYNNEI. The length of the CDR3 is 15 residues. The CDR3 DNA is TGTGCCAGCAAGGAGGACAGGGGGACGAACACTGAAGCTTTCTTT. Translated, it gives CASKEDRGTNTEAFF.

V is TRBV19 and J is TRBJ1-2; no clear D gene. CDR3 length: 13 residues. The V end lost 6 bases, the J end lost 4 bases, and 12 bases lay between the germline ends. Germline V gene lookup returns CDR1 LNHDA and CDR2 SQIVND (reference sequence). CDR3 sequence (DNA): TGTGCCAGTAGCCACCGGTCCTCCTATGGCTACACCTTC. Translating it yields CASSHRSSYGYTF.

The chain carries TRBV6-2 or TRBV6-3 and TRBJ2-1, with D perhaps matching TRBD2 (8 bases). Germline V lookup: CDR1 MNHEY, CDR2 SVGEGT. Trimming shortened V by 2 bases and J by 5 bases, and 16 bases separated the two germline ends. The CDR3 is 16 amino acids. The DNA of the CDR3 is TGTGCCAGCAGTTACAGGGGGCTAGCGGGTAACAATGAGCAGTTCTTC. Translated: CASSYRGLAGNNEQFF.

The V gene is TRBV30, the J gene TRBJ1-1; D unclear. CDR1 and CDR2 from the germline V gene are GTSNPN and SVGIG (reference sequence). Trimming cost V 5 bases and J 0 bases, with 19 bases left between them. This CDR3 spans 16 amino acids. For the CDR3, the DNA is TGTGCCTGGGCGAAAAACCGGATCGACTTGAACACTGAAGCTTTCTTT. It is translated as CAWAKNRIDLNTEAFF.

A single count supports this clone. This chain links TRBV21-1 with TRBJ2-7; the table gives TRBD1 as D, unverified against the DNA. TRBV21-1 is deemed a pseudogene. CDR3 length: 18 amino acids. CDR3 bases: TGTGCCAGCAGCAATCACGCCCCGGACAGGGCCCTCTTCTACGAGCAGTACTTC. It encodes CASSNHAPDRALFYEQYF.

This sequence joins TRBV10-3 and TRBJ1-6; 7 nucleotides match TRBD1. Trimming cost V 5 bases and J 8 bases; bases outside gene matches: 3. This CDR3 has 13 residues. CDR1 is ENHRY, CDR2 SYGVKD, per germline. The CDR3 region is CAISSTGDSPLHF. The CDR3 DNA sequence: TGTGCCATCAGTTCAACAGGGGATTCACCCCTCCACTTT.

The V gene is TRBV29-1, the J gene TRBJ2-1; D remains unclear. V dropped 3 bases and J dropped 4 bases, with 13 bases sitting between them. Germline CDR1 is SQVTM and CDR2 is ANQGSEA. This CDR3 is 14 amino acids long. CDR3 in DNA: TGCAGCGTTGATGTACCGAACAGATACAATGAGCAGTTCTTC. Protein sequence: CSVDVPNRYNEQFF.